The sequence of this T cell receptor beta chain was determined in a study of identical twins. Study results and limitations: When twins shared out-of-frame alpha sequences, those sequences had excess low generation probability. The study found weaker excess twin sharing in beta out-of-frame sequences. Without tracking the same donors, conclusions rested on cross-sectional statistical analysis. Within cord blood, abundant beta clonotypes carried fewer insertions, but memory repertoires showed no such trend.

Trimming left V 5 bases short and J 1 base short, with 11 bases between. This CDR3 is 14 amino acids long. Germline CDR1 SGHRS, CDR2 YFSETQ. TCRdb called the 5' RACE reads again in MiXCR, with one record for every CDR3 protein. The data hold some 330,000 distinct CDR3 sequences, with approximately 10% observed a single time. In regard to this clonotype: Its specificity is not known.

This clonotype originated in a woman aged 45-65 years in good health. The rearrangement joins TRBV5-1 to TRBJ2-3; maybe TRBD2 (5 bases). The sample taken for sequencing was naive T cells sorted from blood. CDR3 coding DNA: TGCGCCAGCAGGGATACGGAGGGCACAGATACGCAGTATTTT. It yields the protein CASRDTEGTDTQYF.